The T cell receptor (beta chain) under discussion was sequenced for a study of T cells in narcolepsy. Here immunoSEQ multiplex PCR was the method, and the copy in TCRdb shows in-frame clones only, minus some. The table has about 22,000 clones, 80% to 85% seen once. Sequencing input: memory (CD45RA-) CD4+ T cells from blood. This receptor was obtained from a human donor in good health.

The CDR3 sequence: CASSLSGGESPLHF. CDR3 DNA sequence: TGTGCCAGCAGCTTATCTGGAGGGGAATCACCCCTCCACTTT. The chain carries TRBV7-2 and TRBJ1-6, with D perhaps matching TRBD1 (5 bases). This CDR3 region has 14 residues. Germline V gene sequence: CDR1 SGHTA, CDR2 FQGNSA. V was pared by 2 bases and J by 10 bases, with 12 bases between.